Here is one TCR beta chain with its context. Its binding antigen is unknown. No base-level quality is on record; no much larger clone is a single base apart. Amplification of TCR beta CDR3 regions was carried out from RNA transcripts. For the first round of RT-PCR on the TCR CDR3, the HTBI primer set was used together with the Qiagen OneStep RT-PCR kit. A second multiplex PCR round built the libraries, followed by size selection and purification. Sequencing of the libraries was done on an Illumina HiSeq2000 using paired-end 100 bp reads. Per the source publication's procedure: SOAPnuke was used to process the raw data, removing reads that contained adapters or uncalled bases, had a mean Phred below 15, or lacked an exact match to the constant primer or identifier. High-quality paired reads were merged using COPE v1.2.5, and each unique nucleotide sequence was defined as a clonotype. MiTCR v1.1 was used to align the clonotypes against IMGT TRBV, TRBD and TRBJ reference segments. Analysis was restricted to V-J combinations with a frequency above 0.0001, which covered approximately 99% of repertoires. A TCS score was defined as the ratio of F50 (clonal expansion) to E x V (chaos), with BLOSUM62-based TCRdist applied between CDR3 peptides within each V-J. Welch's t-statistics and random forest reduced 500 to 550 V-J features to roughly 13, which were used in a naive Bayes classifier (R e1071). Using fastp trimming at Q25 and MiXCR clonotype assembly, TCRdb reanalyzed the public sequencing data and kept in-frame beta chains. Each CDR3 protein gets just one entry, which takes the most common genes and DNA from the rows behind it. None of the V and J calls come from the authors' own analysis; TCRdb made them. The sample table shows over 350,000 distinct CDR3 sequences, and about 14% are seen once. 28% of the sample lies in the top ten.

This sample was included in a study of T cells in Graves' hyperthyroidism and ophthalmopathy (dated by TCRdb to about 2019). Study-level background: Peripheral blood was collected at initial diagnosis, before any treatment. TCR V-J signatures able to tell the groups apart were searched for in a discovery cohort of 90 to 100 patients, of whom more than 40 had Graves' ophthalmopathy and some 60 had stable Graves' hyperthyroidism. An independent validation cohort of fewer than 20 hyperthyroidism patients and roughly 16 patients who later progressed to ophthalmopathy tested prospective prediction of ophthalmopathy. The 100 discovery patients were divided at random into training and test sets in a 7:3 ratio. The study also compared thyroid tissue and blood T-cell repertoires from more than five Graves' hyperthyroidism patients. Following sampling, methimazole starting at 30 mg daily was given to hyperthyroidism patients, and high-dose intravenous methylprednisolone was given to ophthalmopathy patients. TCR Vbeta CDR3 sequencing of 140 or so peripheral blood samples (roughly 41 ophthalmopathy, some 75 hyperthyroidism and 17 progressor patients) is reported in the paper. Paper-wide results and their limitations: In validation, the model predicted progression to ophthalmopathy a median of about 5.9 months before onset, with about 71% sensitivity and roughly 79% specificity. Blood samples also contained most of the expanded thyroid clonotypes (frequency above 0.001), which suggests that blood repertoires may reflect thyroid immune responses. Ophthalmopathy was separated from stable hyperthyroidism by a 13 V-J signature model, with around 90% sensitivity and roughly 81% specificity obtained in cross-validation and 80%/75% obtained in testing. No statistical method was used to set the sample size in advance, and investigators knew the group allocation.

Ophthalmopathy patients had moderately to severely active disease, Clinical Activity Score of at least 3, NOSPECS grade of at least 4, and duration under 3 months. Patients with uncontrolled infections, other autoimmune diseases, pregnancy or lactation were excluded. Diagnoses relied on clinical symptoms, serum thyroxine and TRAb, thyroid ultrasound and orbital computed tomography. Ficoll-Paque density gradient centrifugation was used to isolate PBMCs from under 11 ml of fresh peripheral blood. Total RNA was extracted using Trizol reagent, and RNA quality was assessed on an Agilent 2100 Bioanalyzer. The CDR3 covers 13 residues, taking in both the cysteine and the phenylalanine. Only the CDR3 part of the read is kept: 39 bases, read in frame from the first base. From the germline V gene, CDR1 is SGHRS and CDR2 is YFSETQ. V loses 3 bases, J loses 8 bases, and the germline ends lie 11 bases apart.

The rearranged chain carries TRBV5-1 and TRBJ1-4; no D segment can be confidently identified. The TCR originated in a man aged 50 or older with Graves' ophthalmopathy. Sequencing was done on a sample of blood. The DNA sequence is given as TGCGCCAGCAGCTCCGGCAAGGAGGAAAAACTGTTTTTT. Its translation reads: CASSSGKEEKLFF. The full variable domain, completed from the reference TRBV5-1 and TRBJ1-4 proteins outside the CDR3, reads KAGVTQTPRYLIKTRGQQVTLSCSPISGHRSVSWYQQTPGQGLQFLFEYFSETQRNKGNFPGRFSGRQFSNSRSEMNVSTLELGDSALYLCASSSGKEEKLFFGSGTQLSVL.